This T cell receptor beta chain was sequenced during a study of blood T cell repertoires in COVID-19. Study-wide background: Samples representing acute and convalescent COVID-19 were sourced from the United States, Italy and Spain. PBMCs, B-cell-depleted T cells, or T cells provided the cDNA or gDNA that made up the material.

Here immunoSEQ multiplex PCR was the method, and the copy in TCRdb shows in-frame clones only, minus some. The sample contains under 250,000 clones, approximately 90% of which appear only once. One Seattle source followed patients from active infection through their disease course. Sequencing used peripheral blood. This receptor was identified in a man aged 60 to 69 with COVID-19, enrolled during active disease.

DNA for the CDR3: TGCGCCAGCAGCCAAGATAGGGTGCGGGGGGCCACCTACGAGCAGTACTTC. Translation: CASSQDRVRGATYEQYF. The chain carries TRBV4-1 and TRBJ2-7; 8 bases fit TRBD2. The CDR3 contains 17 residues. Per germline, CDR1 MGHRA and CDR2 YSYEKL. With 0 bases clipped from V and 2 bases from J, the junction kept 9 bases outside the gene matches.